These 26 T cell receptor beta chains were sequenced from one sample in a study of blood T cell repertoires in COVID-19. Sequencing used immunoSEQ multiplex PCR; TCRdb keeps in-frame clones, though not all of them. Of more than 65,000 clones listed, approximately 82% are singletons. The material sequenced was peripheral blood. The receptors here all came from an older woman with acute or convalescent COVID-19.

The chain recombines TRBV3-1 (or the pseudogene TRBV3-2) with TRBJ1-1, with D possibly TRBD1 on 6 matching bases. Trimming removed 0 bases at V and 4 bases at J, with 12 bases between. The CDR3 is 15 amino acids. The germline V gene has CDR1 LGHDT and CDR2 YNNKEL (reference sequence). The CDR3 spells CASSQEQGYSTEAFF. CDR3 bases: TGTGCCAGCAGCCAAGAGCAGGGGTATAGCACTGAAGCTTTCTTT.

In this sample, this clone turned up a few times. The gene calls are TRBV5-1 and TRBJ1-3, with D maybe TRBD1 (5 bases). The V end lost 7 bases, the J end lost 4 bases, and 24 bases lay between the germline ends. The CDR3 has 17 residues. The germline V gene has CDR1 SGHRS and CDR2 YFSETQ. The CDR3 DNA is TGCGCCAGCCCTGCATACTTACAACTGCGACAGGGAAACACCATATATTTT. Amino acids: CASPAYLQLRQGNTIYF.

The CDR3 nucleotides read TGTGCCAGCAGCGACCGGGACAGGGCAGGCGAGACCCAGTACTTC. Protein sequence: CASSDRDRAGETQYF. The chain is built from TRBV7-2 and TRBJ2-5; 9 nucleotides agree with TRBD1. CDR1 is SGHTA, CDR2 FQGNSA, per germline. The junction had 9 bases not matched to a gene; V was cut back by 5 bases and J by 5 bases. The CDR3 sequence is 15 residues long.

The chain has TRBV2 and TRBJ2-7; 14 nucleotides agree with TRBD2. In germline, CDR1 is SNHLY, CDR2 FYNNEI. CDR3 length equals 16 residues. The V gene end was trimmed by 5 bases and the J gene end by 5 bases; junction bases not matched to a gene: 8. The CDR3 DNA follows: TGTGCCAGCAGTTTGAACCGACTAGCGGGAGGGCACGAGCAGTACTTC. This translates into CASSLNRLAGGHEQYF.

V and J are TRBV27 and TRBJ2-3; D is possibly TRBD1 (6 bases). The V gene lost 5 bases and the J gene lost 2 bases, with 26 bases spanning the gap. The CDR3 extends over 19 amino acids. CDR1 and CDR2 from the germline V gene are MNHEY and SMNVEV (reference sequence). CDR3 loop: CASSTSRDTLPSDTDTQYF. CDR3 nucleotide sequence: TGTGCCAGCAGTACGAGCCGGGACACCTTACCCTCGGACACAGATACGCAGTATTTT.

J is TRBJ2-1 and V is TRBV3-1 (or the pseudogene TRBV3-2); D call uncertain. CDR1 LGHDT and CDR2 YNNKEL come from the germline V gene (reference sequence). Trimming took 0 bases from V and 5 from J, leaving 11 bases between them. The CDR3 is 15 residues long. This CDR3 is CASSQDELVNNEQFF. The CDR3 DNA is TGTGCCAGCAGCCAAGACGAACTGGTTAACAATGAGCAGTTCTTC.

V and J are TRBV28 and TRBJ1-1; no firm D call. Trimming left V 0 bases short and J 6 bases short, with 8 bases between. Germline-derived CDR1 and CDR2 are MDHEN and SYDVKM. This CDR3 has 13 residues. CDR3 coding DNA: TGTGCCAGCAGTTTATGGGAGGGATCTGAAGCTTTCTTT. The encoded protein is CASSLWEGSEAFF.

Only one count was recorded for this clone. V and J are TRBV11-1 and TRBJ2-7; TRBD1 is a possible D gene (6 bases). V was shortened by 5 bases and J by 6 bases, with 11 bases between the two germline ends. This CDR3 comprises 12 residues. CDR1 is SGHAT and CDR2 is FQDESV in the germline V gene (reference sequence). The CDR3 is CASSPQGFEQYF. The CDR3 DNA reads TGTGCCAGCAGCCCGCAGGGGTTCGAGCAGTACTTC.

The CDR3 spells CASSETGISYNEQFF. The CDR3 DNA is TGTGCCAGTAGTGAAACAGGGATTTCTTACAATGAGCAGTTCTTC. The J gene is TRBJ2-1, the V gene TRBV19; D perhaps matches TRBD1 (6 bases). The ends were cut back, 5 bases at V and 4 bases at J, with 15 bases in the middle. CDR3 length: 15 residues. Germline lookup yields CDR1 LNHDA and CDR2 SQIVND (reference sequence).

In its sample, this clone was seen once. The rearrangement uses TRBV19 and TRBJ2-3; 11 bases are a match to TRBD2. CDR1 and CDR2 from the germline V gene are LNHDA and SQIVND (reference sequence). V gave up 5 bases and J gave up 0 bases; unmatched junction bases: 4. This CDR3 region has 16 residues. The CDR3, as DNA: TGTGCCAGTAGTCCAAGACTAGCGGGGAGCACAGATACGCAGTATTTT. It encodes CASSPRLAGSTDTQYF.

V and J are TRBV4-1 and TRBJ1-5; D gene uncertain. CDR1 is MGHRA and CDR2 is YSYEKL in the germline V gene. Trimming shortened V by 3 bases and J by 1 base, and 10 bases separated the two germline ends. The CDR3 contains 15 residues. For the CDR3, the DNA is TGCGCCAGCAGCCAGGCTTGGAGGAGCAATCAGCCCCAGCATTTT. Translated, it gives CASSQAWRSNQPQHF.

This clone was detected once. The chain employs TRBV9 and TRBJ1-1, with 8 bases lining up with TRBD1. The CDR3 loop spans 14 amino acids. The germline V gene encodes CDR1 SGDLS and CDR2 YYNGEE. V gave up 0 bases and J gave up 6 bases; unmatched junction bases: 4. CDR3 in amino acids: CASSVAPDRAEAFF. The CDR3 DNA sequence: TGTGCCAGCAGCGTAGCCCCGGACAGGGCTGAAGCTTTCTTT.

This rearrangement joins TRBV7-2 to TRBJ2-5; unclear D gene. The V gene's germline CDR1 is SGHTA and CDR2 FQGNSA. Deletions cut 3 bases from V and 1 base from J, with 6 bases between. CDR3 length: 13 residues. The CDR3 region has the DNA TGTGCCAGCAGCTTTTCCAGCCAAGAGACCCAGTACTTC. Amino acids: CASSFSSQETQYF.

The CDR3 sequence is CASSLGPEDYSPLHF. As DNA, the CDR3 is TGCGCCAGCAGCTTGGGACCGGAGGACTACTCACCCCTCCACTTT. This chain links TRBV5-1 with TRBJ1-6, with D hard to call. Germline V gene lookup returns CDR1 SGHRS and CDR2 YFSETQ. The CDR3 consists of 15 residues. Trimming left V 0 bases short and J 10 bases short, with 14 bases between.

CDR3 sequence reads: CAWRTGETQYF. The CDR3 coding sequence is TGTGCCTGGAGGACGGGAGAGACCCAGTACTTC. The gene calls are TRBV30 and TRBJ2-5, with unresolved D. Looked up from germline, CDR1 is GTSNPN and CDR2 is SVGIG (reference sequence). V lost 3 bases, J lost 4 bases, and 6 bases lay in between. CDR3 length equals 11 residues.

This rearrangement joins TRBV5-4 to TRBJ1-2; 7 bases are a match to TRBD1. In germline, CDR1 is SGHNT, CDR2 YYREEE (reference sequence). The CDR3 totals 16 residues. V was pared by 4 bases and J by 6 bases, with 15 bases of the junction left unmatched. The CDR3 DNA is TGTGCCAGCAGCCAGTATATCTACACAGGGGTAAATGGCTACACCTTC. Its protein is CASSQYIYTGVNGYTF.

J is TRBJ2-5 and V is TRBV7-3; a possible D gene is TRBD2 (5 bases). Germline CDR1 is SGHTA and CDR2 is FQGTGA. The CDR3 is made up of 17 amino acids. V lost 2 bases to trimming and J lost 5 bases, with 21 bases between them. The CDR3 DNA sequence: TGTGCCAGCAGCTTAGAAGGAGGTTTTGGGAGTTTGGAGACCCAGTACTTC. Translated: CASSLEGGFGSLETQYF.

This CDR3 is CASSRQGGRNTGELFF. CDR3 DNA sequence: TGTGCCAGCAGCCGACAGGGGGGAAGGAACACCGGGGAGCTGTTTTTT. The rearrangement uses TRBV14 and TRBJ2-2, with 9 bases aligning to TRBD1. The junction had 4 bases not matched to a gene; V was cut back by 4 bases and J by 1 base. Germline CDR1 is SGHDN and CDR2 is FVKESK. CDR3 size: 16 residues.

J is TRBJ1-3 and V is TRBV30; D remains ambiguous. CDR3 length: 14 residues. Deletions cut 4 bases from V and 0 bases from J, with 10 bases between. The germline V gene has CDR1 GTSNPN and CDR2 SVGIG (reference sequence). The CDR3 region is CAWTASGSGNTIYF. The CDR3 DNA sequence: TGTGCCTGGACCGCCAGTGGCTCTGGAAACACCATATATTTT.

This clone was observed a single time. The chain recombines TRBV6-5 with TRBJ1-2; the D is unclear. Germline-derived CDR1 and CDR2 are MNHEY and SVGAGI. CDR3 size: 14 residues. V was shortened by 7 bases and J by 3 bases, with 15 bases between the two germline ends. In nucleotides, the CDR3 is TGTGCCAGCATGGTACTGAAACCCTACTATGGCTACACCTTC. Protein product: CASMVLKPYYGYTF.

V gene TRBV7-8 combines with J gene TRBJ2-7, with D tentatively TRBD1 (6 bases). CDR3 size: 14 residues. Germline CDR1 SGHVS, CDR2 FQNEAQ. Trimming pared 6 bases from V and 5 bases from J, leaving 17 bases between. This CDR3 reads CASRLSRDTNEQYF. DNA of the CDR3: TGTGCCAGCAGACTTTCCCGGGACACCAACGAGCAGTACTTC.

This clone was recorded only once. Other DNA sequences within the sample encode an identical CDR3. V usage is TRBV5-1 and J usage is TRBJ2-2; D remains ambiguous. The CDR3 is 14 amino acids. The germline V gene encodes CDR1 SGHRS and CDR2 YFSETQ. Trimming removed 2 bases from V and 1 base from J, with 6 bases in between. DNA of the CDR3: TGCGCCAGCAGCTTATCGGGGAACACCGGGGAGCTGTTTTTT. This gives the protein CASSLSGNTGELFF.

The CDR3 sequence: CAISGTPKTGDQAYEQYF. CDR3 coding DNA: TGTGCCATCAGTGGGACCCCAAAAACAGGGGATCAGGCCTACGAGCAGTACTTC. The chain recombines TRBV10-3 with TRBJ2-7, with 7 nucleotides matching TRBD1. Germline CDR1 and CDR2: ENHRY and SYGVKD. This CDR3 spans 18 amino acids. V lost 4 bases, J lost 2 bases, and 17 bases stayed unmatched.

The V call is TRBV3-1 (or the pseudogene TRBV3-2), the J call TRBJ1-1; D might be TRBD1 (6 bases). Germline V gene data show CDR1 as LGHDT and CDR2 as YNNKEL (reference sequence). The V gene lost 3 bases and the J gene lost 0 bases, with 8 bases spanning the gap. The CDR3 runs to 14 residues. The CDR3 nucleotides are TGTGCCAGCAGCCAGCAGGGGTTGAACACTGAAGCTTTCTTT. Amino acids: CASSQQGLNTEAFF.

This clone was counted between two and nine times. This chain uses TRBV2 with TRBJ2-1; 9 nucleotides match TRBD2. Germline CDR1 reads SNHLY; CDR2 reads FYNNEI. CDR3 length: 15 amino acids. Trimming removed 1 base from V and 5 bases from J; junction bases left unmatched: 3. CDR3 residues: CASSEGTSEDNEQFF. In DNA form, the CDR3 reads TGTGCCAGCAGTGAAGGGACTAGCGAAGACAATGAGCAGTTCTTC.

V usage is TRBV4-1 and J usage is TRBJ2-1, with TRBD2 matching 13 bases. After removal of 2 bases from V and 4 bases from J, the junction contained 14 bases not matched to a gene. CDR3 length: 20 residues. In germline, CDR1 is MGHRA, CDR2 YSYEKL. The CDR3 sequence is CASSQLPLAGGPSGYNEQFF. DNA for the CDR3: TGCGCCAGCAGCCAACTACCACTAGCGGGAGGGCCTTCAGGGTACAATGAGCAGTTCTTC.